The source of this T cell receptor beta chain is a study of shared T cell receptors in the human thymus. The assay was immunoSEQ multiplex PCR, and TCRdb's table has in-frame clones only and misses some. Of about 660,000 clones listed, around 87% are singletons. The germline V and J ends were trimmed by 6 bases and 0 bases, with 18 bases remaining between them. Germline CDR1 reads MDHEN; CDR2 reads SYDVKM. There are 17 residues in the CDR3. A further study also used this sample, focusing on human thymus T cells. That study reports: Biased V and J segment usage appeared in thymus and peripheral blood.

Sequenced material: thymocytes. The clonotype originates from a boy under two years old with a congenital heart defect. The rearrangement links TRBV28 to TRBJ1-3, with TRBD1 as a possible D gene (6 bases). The CDR3 sequence is CASSPYGDRYSGNTIYF. Here the CDR3 DNA reads TGTGCCAGCAGCCCTTATGGCGACAGGTACTCTGGAAACACCATATATTTT.